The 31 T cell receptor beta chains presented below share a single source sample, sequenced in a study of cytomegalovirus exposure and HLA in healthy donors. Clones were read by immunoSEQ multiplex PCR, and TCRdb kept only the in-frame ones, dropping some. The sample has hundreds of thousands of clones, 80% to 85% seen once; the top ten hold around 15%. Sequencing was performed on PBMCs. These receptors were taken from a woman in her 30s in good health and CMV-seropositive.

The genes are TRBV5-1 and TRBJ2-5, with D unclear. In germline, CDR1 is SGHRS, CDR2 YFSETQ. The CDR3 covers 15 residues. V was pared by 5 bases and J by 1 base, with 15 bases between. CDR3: CASRSRAQAQETQYF. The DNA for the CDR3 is TGCGCCAGCAGGTCCCGGGCCCAGGCCCAAGAGACCCAGTACTTC.

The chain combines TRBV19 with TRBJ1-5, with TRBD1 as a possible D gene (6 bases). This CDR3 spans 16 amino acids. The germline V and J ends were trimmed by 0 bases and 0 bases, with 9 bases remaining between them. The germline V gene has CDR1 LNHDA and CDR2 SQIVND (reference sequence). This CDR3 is CASSIEGQDSNQPQHF. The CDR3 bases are TGTGCCAGTAGTATAGAGGGACAAGATAGCAATCAGCCCCAGCATTTT. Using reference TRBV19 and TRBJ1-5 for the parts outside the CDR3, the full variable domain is DGGITQSPKYLFRKEGQNVTLSCEQNLNHDAMYWYRQDPGQGLRLIYYSQIVNDFQKGDIAEGYSVSREKKESFPLTVTSAQKNPTAFYLCASSIEGQDSNQPQHFGDGTRLSIL.

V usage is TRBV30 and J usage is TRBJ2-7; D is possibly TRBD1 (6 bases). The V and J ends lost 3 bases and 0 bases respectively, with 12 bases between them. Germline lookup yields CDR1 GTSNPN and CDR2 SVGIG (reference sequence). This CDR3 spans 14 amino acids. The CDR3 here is CAWRDNRDSYEQYF. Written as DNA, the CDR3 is TGTGCCTGGAGAGACAACAGGGACTCCTACGAGCAGTACTTC.

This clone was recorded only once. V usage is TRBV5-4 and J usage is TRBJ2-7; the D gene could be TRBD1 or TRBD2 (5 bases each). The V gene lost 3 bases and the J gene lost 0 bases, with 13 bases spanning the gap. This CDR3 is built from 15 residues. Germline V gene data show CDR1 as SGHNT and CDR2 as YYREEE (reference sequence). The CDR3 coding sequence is TGTGCCAGCAGCTCCAGGGACCAGTCCTCCTACGAGCAGTACTTC. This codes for CASSSRDQSSYEQYF.

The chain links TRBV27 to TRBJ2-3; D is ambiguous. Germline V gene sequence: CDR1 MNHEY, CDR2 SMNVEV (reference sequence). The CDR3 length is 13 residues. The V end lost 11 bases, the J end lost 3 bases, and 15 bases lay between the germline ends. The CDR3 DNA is TGTGCCTCTCGCCCGGACGGTACAGATACGCAGTATTTT. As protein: CASRPDGTDTQYF.

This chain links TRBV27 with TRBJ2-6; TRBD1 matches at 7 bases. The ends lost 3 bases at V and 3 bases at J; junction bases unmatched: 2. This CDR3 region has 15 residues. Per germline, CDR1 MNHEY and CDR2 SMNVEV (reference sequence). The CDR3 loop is CASSLTGFGANVLTF. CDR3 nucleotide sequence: TGTGCCAGCAGTTTGACAGGGTTTGGGGCCAACGTCCTGACTTTC.

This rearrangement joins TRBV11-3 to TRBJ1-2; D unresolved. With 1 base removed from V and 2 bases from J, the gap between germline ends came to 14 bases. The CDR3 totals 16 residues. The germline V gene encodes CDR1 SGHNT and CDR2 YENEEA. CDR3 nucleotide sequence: TGTGCCAGCAGCTTAGGCCAAGGGTCGCGGAACTATGGCTACACCTTC. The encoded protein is CASSLGQGSRNYGYTF. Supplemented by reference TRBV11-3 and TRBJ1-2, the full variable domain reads EAGVVQSPRYKIIEKKQPVAFWCNPISGHNTLYWYLQNLGQGPELLIRYENEEAVDDSQLPKDRFSAERLKGVDSTLKIQPAELGDSAVYLCASSLGQGSRNYGYTFGSGTRLTVV.

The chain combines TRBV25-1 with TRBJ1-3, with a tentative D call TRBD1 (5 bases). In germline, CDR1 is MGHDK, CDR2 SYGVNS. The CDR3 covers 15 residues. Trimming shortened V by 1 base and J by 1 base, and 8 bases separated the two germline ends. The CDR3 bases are TGTGCCAGCAGTGAATTAGGGGATTCTGGAAACACCATATATTTT. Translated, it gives CASSELGDSGNTIYF.

CDR3: CSASRSNAKFF. CDR3 bases: TGCAGTGCTAGCAGGTCCAACGCGAAGTTCTTC. The chain combines TRBV20-1 with TRBJ2-1; D unresolved. V was shortened by 3 bases and J by 14 bases, with 14 bases between the two germline ends. There are 11 residues in the CDR3. CDR1 DFQATT and CDR2 SNEGSKA come from the germline V gene (reference sequence).

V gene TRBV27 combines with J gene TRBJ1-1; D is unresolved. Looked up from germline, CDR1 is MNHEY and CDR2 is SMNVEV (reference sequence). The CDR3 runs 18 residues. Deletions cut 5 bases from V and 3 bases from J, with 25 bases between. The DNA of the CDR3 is TGTGCCAGCAGTCCCTGGATCATCGCGCCGGCCGAATACACTGAAGCTTTCTTT. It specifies CASSPWIIAPAEYTEAFF.

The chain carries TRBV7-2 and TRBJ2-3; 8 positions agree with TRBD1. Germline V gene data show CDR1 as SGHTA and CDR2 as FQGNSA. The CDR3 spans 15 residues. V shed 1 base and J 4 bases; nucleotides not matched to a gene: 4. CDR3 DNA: TGTGCCAGCAGCTTAGATGGACAGGGCCCAGATACGCAGTATTTT. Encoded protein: CASSLDGQGPDTQYF.

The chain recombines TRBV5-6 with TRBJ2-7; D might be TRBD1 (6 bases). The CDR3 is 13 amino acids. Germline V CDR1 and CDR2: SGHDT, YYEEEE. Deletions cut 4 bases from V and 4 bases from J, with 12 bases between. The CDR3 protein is CASSLRQVYEQYF. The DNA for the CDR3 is TGTGCCAGCAGCCTGAGACAGGTTTACGAGCAGTACTTC.

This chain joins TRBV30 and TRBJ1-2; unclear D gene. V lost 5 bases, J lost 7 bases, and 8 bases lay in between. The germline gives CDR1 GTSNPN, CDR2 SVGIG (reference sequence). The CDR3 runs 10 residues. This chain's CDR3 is CAWGELGYTF. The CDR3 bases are TGTGCCTGGGGGGAACTTGGCTACACCTTC.

The CDR3 DNA reads TGTGCCAGCTCACTGGGGCCCGGGACTAGCGGGAGTAATGAGCAGTTCTTC. Encoded protein: CASSLGPGTSGSNEQFF. The V call is TRBV18, the J call TRBJ2-1; 14 bases align to TRBD2. With 4 bases clipped from V and 7 bases from J, the junction kept 9 bases outside the gene matches. The CDR3 length is 17 residues. Germline V gives CDR1 KGHSH, CDR2 LQKENI.

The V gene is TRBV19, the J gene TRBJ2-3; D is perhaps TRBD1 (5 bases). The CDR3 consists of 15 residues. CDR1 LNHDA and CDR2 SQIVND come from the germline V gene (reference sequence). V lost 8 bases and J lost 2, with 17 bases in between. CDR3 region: CASGAARADTDTQYF. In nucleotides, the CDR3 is TGTGCCAGTGGGGCCGCCAGGGCGGACACAGATACGCAGTATTTT.

The CDR3 bases are TGTGCCAGCCAGGCAGGCGGTAACACTGAAGCTTTCTTT. It encodes CASQAGGNTEAFF. The chain combines TRBV2 with TRBJ1-1; D remains unclear. CDR3 size: 13 residues. Deletions cut 8 bases from V and 2 bases from J, with 12 bases between. Germline CDR1 SNHLY, CDR2 FYNNEI.

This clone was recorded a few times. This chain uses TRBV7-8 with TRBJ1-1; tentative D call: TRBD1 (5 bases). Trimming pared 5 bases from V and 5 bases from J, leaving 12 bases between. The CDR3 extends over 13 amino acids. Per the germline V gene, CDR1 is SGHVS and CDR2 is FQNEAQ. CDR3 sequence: CASSLVGETEAFF. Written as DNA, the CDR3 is TGTGCCAGCAGCCTTGTAGGGGAAACTGAAGCTTTCTTT.

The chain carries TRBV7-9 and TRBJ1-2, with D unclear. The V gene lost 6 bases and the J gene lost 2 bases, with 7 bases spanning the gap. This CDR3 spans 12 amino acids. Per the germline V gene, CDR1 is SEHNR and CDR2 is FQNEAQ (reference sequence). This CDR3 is CASSSDNYGYTF. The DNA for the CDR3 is TGTGCCAGCAGTTCGGACAACTATGGCTACACCTTC.

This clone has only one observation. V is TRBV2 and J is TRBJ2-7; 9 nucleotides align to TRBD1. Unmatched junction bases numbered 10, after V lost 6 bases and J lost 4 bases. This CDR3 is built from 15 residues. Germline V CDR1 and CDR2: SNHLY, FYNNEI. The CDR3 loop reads CASREPGQGKYEQYF. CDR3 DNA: TGTGCCAGCAGGGAGCCGGGACAGGGAAAGTACGAGCAGTACTTC.

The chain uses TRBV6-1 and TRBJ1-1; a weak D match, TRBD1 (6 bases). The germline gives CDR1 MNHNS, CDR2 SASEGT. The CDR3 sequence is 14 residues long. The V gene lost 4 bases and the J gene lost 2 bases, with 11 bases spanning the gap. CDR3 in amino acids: CASSGGLLNTEAFF. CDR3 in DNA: TGTGCCAGCAGTGGGGGGCTGTTAAACACTGAAGCTTTCTTT.

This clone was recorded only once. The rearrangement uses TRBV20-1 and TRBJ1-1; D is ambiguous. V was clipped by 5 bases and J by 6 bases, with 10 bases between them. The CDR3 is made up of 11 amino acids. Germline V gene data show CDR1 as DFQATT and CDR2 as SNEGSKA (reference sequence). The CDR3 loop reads CSAPKTSEAFF. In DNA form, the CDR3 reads TGCAGTGCTCCCAAGACGTCTGAAGCTTTCTTT.

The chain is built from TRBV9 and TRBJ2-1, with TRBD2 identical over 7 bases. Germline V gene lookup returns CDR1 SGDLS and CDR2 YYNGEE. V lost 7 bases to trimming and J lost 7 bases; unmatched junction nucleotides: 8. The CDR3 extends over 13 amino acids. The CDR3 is CASSAGDVNEQFF. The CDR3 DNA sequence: TGTGCCAGCTCGGCGGGAGACGTGAATGAGCAGTTCTTC.

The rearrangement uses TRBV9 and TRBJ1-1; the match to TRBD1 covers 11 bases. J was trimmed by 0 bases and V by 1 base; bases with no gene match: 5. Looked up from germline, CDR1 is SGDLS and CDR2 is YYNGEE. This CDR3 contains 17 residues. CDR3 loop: CASSVIGQGAMNTEAFF. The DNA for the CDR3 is TGTGCCAGCAGCGTAATCGGACAGGGGGCGATGAACACTGAAGCTTTCTTT.

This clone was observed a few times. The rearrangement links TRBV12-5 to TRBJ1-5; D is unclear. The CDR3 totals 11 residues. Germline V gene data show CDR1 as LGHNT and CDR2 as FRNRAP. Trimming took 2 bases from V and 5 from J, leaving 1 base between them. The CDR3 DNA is TGTGCTAGTGGTTTGTATCAGCCCCAGCATTTT. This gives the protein CASGLYQPQHF.

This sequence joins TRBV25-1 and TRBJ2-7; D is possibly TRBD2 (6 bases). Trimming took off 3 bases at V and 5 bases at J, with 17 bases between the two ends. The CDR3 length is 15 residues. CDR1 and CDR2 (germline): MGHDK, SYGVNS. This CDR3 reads CASSDEGGGVDEQYF. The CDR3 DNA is TGTGCCAGCAGTGATGAGGGAGGAGGGGTCGACGAGCAGTACTTC.

This CDR3 reads CASSLDRLRSYEQYF. In DNA, the CDR3 is TGTGCCAGCAGCTTAGACAGGTTACGCTCCTACGAGCAGTACTTC. This sequence joins TRBV7-2 and TRBJ2-7; a possible D gene is TRBD1 (5 bases). V was clipped by 1 base and J by 0 bases, with 10 bases between them. Germline V gene data show CDR1 as SGHTA and CDR2 as FQGNSA. The CDR3 length is 15 residues.

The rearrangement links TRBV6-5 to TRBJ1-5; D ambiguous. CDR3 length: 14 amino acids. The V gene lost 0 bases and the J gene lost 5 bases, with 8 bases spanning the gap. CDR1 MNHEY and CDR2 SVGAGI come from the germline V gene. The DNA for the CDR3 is TGTGCCAGCAGTTACTCGGAAGGTTATCAGCCCCAGCATTTT. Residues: CASSYSEGYQPQHF.

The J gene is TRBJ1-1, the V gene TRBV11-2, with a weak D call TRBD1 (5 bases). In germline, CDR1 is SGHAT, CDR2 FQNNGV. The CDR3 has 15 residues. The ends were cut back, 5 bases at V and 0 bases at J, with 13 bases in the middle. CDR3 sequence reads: CASSGRGHLNTEAFF. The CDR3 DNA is TGTGCCAGCAGCGGCCGCGGACATTTGAACACTGAAGCTTTCTTT.

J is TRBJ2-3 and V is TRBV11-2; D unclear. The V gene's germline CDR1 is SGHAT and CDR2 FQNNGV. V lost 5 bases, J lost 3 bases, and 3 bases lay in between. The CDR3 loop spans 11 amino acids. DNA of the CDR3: TGTGCCAGCAGCGTAACAGATACGCAGTATTTT. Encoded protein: CASSVTDTQYF.

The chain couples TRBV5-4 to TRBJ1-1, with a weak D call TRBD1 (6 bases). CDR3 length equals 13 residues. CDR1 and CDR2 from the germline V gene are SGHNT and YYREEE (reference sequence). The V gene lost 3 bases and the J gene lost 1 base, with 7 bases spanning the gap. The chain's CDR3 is CASSSRGNTEAFF. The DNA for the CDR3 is TGTGCCAGCAGCTCCAGGGGGAACACTGAAGCTTTCTTT. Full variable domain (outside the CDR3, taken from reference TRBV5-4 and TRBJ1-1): ETGVTQSPTHLIKTRGQQVTLRCSSQSGHNTVSWYQQALGQGPQFIFQYYREEENGRGNFPPRFSGLQFPNYSSELNVNALELDDSALYLCASSSRGNTEAFFGQGTRLTVV.

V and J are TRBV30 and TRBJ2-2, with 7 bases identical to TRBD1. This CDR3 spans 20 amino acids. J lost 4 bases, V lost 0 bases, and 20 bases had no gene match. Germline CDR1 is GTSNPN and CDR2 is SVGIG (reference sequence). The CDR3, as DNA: TGTGCCTGGAGTGTACTTTCATTGGACAGGCCAGAGGGTCGCACCGGGGAGCTGTTTTTT. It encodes CAWSVLSLDRPEGRTGELFF.